A selection of T cell receptor beta chains follows, all from one sample in a study of CD8 T cells in ankylosing spondylitis. TCRdb redid the calling of the 5' RACE reads with MiXCR, one entry per CDR3 protein. Altogether approximately 350,000 distinct CDR3 sequences are present, 20% to 25% being singletons, with the ten largest covering about an eighth. The sample comprised blood, either unsorted or a sorted T cell fraction (not recorded which). These receptors all come from a male donor with ankylosing spondylitis or in good health (not recorded which). Both conserved end residues are part of each CDR3. A D gene is named only where the DNA matches it firmly. Size tells how often a clone was seen (once, few, many) or the class of an expanded clone, and some rows leave it out.

v_call: TRBV5-1; j_call: TRBJ2-7; clone_size: .; d_call: .; cdr3_aa: CASSGAAATYEQYF; cdr3_nt: TGCGCCAGCAGCGGGGCGGCAGCCACCTACGAGCAGTACTTC
v_call: TRBV29-1; j_call: TRBJ2-7; clone_size: many; d_call: .; cdr3_aa: CSVVGLPYPYEQYF; cdr3_nt: TGCAGCGTTGTTGGCCTCCCATACCCCTACGAGCAGTACTTC
v_call: TRBV6-1; j_call: TRBJ2-1; clone_size: .; d_call: TRBD1; cdr3_aa: CASRTGTGDHEQFF; cdr3_nt: TGTGCCAGCAGAACGGGGACAGGGGATCATGAGCAGTTCTTC
v_call: TRBV5-1; j_call: TRBJ2-7; clone_size: .; d_call: TRBD2; cdr3_aa: CASSRGDLGQYF; cdr3_nt: TGCGCCAGCAGCCGGGGGGACTTGGGACAGTACTTC
v_call: TRBV12-3/TRBV12-4; j_call: TRBJ2-1; clone_size: few; d_call: TRBD1; cdr3_aa: CASDPGDRSYNEQFF; cdr3_nt: TGTGCCAGCGACCCCGGGGACAGATCCTACAATGAGCAGTTCTTC
v_call: TRBV9; j_call: TRBJ2-5; clone_size: few; d_call: TRBD2; cdr3_aa: CASTNQREQETQYF; cdr3_nt: TGTGCCAGCACGAACCAGCGGGAGCAAGAGACCCAGTACTTC
v_call: TRBV6-5; j_call: TRBJ2-1; clone_size: few; d_call: TRBD1; cdr3_aa: CASSYGTGGYNEQFF; cdr3_nt: TGTGCCAGCAGTTACGGTACAGGGGGTTACAATGAGCAGTTCTTC
v_call: TRBV11-1; j_call: TRBJ1-1; clone_size: .; d_call: TRBD1; cdr3_aa: CASRAGTGGGANTEAFF; cdr3_nt: TGTGCCAGCAGGGCAGGGACAGGGGGAGGGGCGAACACTGAAGCTTTCTTT
v_call: TRBV24-1; j_call: TRBJ2-2; clone_size: few; d_call: TRBD1; cdr3_aa: CATSARTGSNTGELFF; cdr3_nt: TGTGCCACCAGTGCCCGGACAGGGTCGAACACCGGGGAGCTGTTTTTT
v_call: TRBV12-3/TRBV12-4; j_call: TRBJ2-4; clone_size: .; d_call: .; cdr3_aa: CASSSWDVLTKNIQYF; cdr3_nt: TGTGCCAGCAGTTCCTGGGACGTGCTTACAAAAAACATTCAGTACTTC
v_call: TRBV7-9; j_call: TRBJ2-7; clone_size: few; d_call: TRBD2; cdr3_aa: CASSSRDYYSYEQYF; cdr3_nt: TGTGCCAGCAGCTCCCGGGACTACTACTCCTACGAGCAGTACTTC
v_call: TRBV20-1; j_call: TRBJ2-1; clone_size: .; d_call: TRBD2; cdr3_aa: CSASRWDFSGSVRSSSYNEQFF; cdr3_nt: TGCAGTGCTAGTCGTTGGGATTTTAGCGGGTCTGTACGGTCGAGCTCCTACAATGAGCAGTTCTTC
v_call: TRBV29-1; j_call: TRBJ2-7; clone_size: .; d_call: .; cdr3_aa: CSVESGGSYEQYF; cdr3_nt: TGCAGCGTTGAATCCGGGGGTTCCTACGAGCAGTACTTC
v_call: TRBV29-1; j_call: TRBJ1-2; clone_size: .; d_call: .; cdr3_aa: CSVEERSGEGYGYTF; cdr3_nt: TGCAGCGTTGAAGAGCGTAGTGGGGAAGGCTATGGCTACACCTTC
v_call: TRBV14; j_call: TRBJ1-1; clone_size: many; d_call: TRBD1; cdr3_aa: CASSPDREGTEAFF; cdr3_nt: TGTGCCAGCAGCCCCGACAGGGAGGGCACTGAAGCTTTCTTT
v_call: TRBV5-6; j_call: TRBJ2-7; clone_size: many; d_call: .; cdr3_aa: CASSLRVSYEQYF; cdr3_nt: TGTGCCAGCAGCTTGCGAGTCTCCTACGAGCAGTACTTC
v_call: TRBV5-1; j_call: TRBJ2-5; clone_size: .; d_call: .; cdr3_aa: CASSFFDDLQETQYF; cdr3_nt: TGCGCCAGCAGCTTTTTCGACGACCTCCAAGAGACCCAGTACTTC
v_call: TRBV29-1; j_call: TRBJ2-1; clone_size: many; d_call: TRBD1; cdr3_aa: CSVEGWGPQGNNEQFF; cdr3_nt: TGCAGCGTTGAAGGGTGGGGACCACAGGGGAACAATGAGCAGTTCTTC
v_call: TRBV6-5; j_call: TRBJ2-5; clone_size: .; d_call: .; cdr3_aa: CASSYVQVGYQETQYF; cdr3_nt: TGTGCCAGCAGTTACGTCCAGGTGGGGTACCAAGAGACCCAGTACTTC
v_call: TRBV20-1; j_call: TRBJ2-7; clone_size: few; d_call: .; cdr3_aa: CSARDSIAGSSFEQYF; cdr3_nt: TGCAGTGCTAGAGATAGTATAGCAGGGTCTTCCTTCGAGCAGTACTTC
v_call: TRBV12-3/TRBV12-4; j_call: TRBJ2-2; clone_size: .; d_call: .; cdr3_aa: CASSFYSGAAGELFF; cdr3_nt: TGTGCCAGCAGTTTCTACTCAGGGGCGGCCGGGGAGCTGTTTTTT
v_call: TRBV27; j_call: TRBJ1-1; clone_size: few; d_call: .; cdr3_aa: CASSLQGFGTEAFF; cdr3_nt: TGTGCCAGCAGTTTGCAAGGTTTTGGCACTGAAGCTTTCTTT
v_call: TRBV10-2; j_call: TRBJ2-3; clone_size: .; d_call: TRBD1; cdr3_aa: CASRTGVVDTQYF; cdr3_nt: TGCGCCAGCAGAACAGGGGTTGTAGATACGCAGTATTTT
v_call: TRBV4-1; j_call: TRBJ2-5; clone_size: .; d_call: .; cdr3_aa: CASSQEKGWDQETQYF; cdr3_nt: TGCGCCAGCAGCCAAGAGAAGGGTTGGGATCAAGAGACCCAGTACTTC
v_call: TRBV4-1; j_call: TRBJ2-4; clone_size: few; d_call: .; cdr3_aa: CASSQEVWRTGQYF; cdr3_nt: TGCGCCAGCAGCCAAGAAGTTTGGAGGACGGGTCAGTACTTC
v_call: TRBV6-1; j_call: TRBJ2-1; clone_size: .; d_call: TRBD2; cdr3_aa: CASREVSGGGYNEQFF; cdr3_nt: TGTGCCAGCCGAGAGGTCAGCGGGGGAGGTTACAATGAGCAGTTCTTC
v_call: TRBV12-3/TRBV12-4; j_call: TRBJ2-2; clone_size: .; d_call: .; cdr3_aa: CASRPETETYSTGELFF; cdr3_nt: TGTGCCAGCAGACCCGAGACAGAGACGTATAGCACCGGGGAGCTGTTTTTT
v_call: TRBV29-1; j_call: TRBJ2-2; clone_size: few; d_call: .; cdr3_aa: CSVVGGLTGELFF; cdr3_nt: TGCAGCGTCGTGGGGGGTTTAACCGGGGAGCTGTTTTTT
v_call: TRBV11-3; j_call: TRBJ2-3; clone_size: few; d_call: .; cdr3_aa: CASSSEGTDTQYF; cdr3_nt: TGTGCCAGCAGCTCCGAGGGGACAGATACGCAGTATTTT
v_call: TRBV20-1; j_call: TRBJ2-2; clone_size: .; d_call: .; cdr3_aa: CSARPDPNTGELFF; cdr3_nt: TGCAGTGCTAGACCCGACCCGAACACCGGGGAGCTGTTTTTT
v_call: TRBV4-1; j_call: TRBJ2-5; clone_size: .; d_call: .; cdr3_aa: CASSPRDNDQETQYF; cdr3_nt: TGCGCCAGCAGCCCGAGGGACAACGACCAAGAGACCCAGTACTTC
v_call: TRBV3-1; j_call: TRBJ2-7; clone_size: .; d_call: TRBD1; cdr3_aa: CASSLPTGAEQYF; cdr3_nt: TGTGCCAGCAGCCTTCCGACAGGGGCCGAGCAGTACTTC
v_call: TRBV12-3/TRBV12-4; j_call: TRBJ2-5; clone_size: .; d_call: TRBD1; cdr3_aa: CASSLAGTDQETQYF; cdr3_nt: TGTGCCAGCAGTTTGGCCGGGACAGACCAAGAGACCCAGTACTTC
v_call: TRBV7-6; j_call: TRBJ2-6; clone_size: .; d_call: .; cdr3_aa: CASSLDAYGPGANVLTF; cdr3_nt: TGTGCCAGCAGCTTGGACGCCTATGGGCCTGGGGCCAACGTCCTGACTTTC
v_call: TRBV27; j_call: TRBJ2-3; clone_size: .; d_call: TRBD2; cdr3_aa: CASSSRLAGGTDTQYF; cdr3_nt: TGTGCCAGCAGCTCCCGACTAGCGGGGGGGACAGATACGCAGTATTTT
v_call: TRBV6-5; j_call: TRBJ2-6; clone_size: few; d_call: .; cdr3_aa: CASSYVWVTGANVLTF; cdr3_nt: TGTGCCAGCAGTTACGTTTGGGTAACTGGGGCCAACGTCCTGACTTTC
v_call: TRBV29-1; j_call: TRBJ2-7; clone_size: few; d_call: .; cdr3_aa: CSVGGGESSYEQYF; cdr3_nt: TGCAGCGTTGGGGGCGGGGAGAGCTCCTACGAGCAGTACTTC
v_call: TRBV9; j_call: TRBJ2-3; clone_size: few; d_call: TRBD2; cdr3_aa: CASSGGSGADTQYF; cdr3_nt: TGTGCCAGCAGCGGAGGTAGCGGGGCAGATACGCAGTATTTT
v_call: TRBV6-5; j_call: TRBJ2-1; clone_size: few; d_call: TRBD2; cdr3_aa: CASSLTSGGATNEQFF; cdr3_nt: TGTGCCAGCAGTTTAACTAGCGGGGGGGCTACAAATGAGCAGTTCTTC
v_call: TRBV6-5; j_call: TRBJ2-1; clone_size: few; d_call: .; cdr3_aa: CASISRSLYNEQFF; cdr3_nt: TGTGCCAGCATTTCTCGCAGCCTCTACAATGAGCAGTTCTTC
v_call: TRBV6-1; j_call: TRBJ1-5; clone_size: few; d_call: TRBD1; cdr3_aa: CAKKRDRIRGNQPQHF; cdr3_nt: TGTGCCAAGAAACGGGACAGAATTCGGGGCAATCAGCCCCAGCATTTT
v_call: TRBV29-1; j_call: TRBJ2-7; clone_size: .; d_call: .; cdr3_aa: CSAQGRESSYEQYF; cdr3_nt: TGCAGCGCGCAAGGGAGAGAGAGCTCCTACGAGCAGTACTTC
v_call: TRBV28; j_call: TRBJ2-7; clone_size: few; d_call: TRBD1; cdr3_aa: CASSDTGDEQYF; cdr3_nt: TGTGCCAGCAGTGACACAGGGGACGAGCAGTACTTC
v_call: TRBV11-1; j_call: TRBJ2-3; clone_size: few; d_call: .; cdr3_aa: CASSFDIDTQYF; cdr3_nt: TGTGCCAGCAGCTTCGATATAGATACGCAGTATTTT
v_call: TRBV7-8; j_call: TRBJ2-1; clone_size: .; d_call: .; cdr3_aa: CASSLYAGLSNEQFF; cdr3_nt: TGTGCCAGCAGCTTATACGCGGGGTTAAGCAATGAGCAGTTCTTC
v_call: TRBV6-5; j_call: TRBJ2-7; clone_size: .; d_call: TRBD1; cdr3_aa: CASSSGTGGFGEQYF; cdr3_nt: TGTGCCAGCAGTTCCGGGACAGGGGGGTTCGGGGAGCAGTACTTC
v_call: TRBV2; j_call: TRBJ2-7; clone_size: .; d_call: TRBD1; cdr3_aa: CASEIRDSSYEQYF; cdr3_nt: TGTGCCAGCGAAATCCGGGACAGCTCCTACGAGCAGTACTTC
v_call: TRBV2; j_call: TRBJ1-6; clone_size: .; d_call: .; cdr3_aa: CASSEVVIGYNSPLHF; cdr3_nt: TGTGCCAGCAGTGAAGTTGTGATTGGATATAATTCACCCCTCCACTTT
v_call: TRBV7-9; j_call: TRBJ1-2; clone_size: few; d_call: TRBD1; cdr3_aa: CASSATLDRGVPYGYTF; cdr3_nt: TGTGCCAGCAGCGCCACCCTGGACAGGGGCGTCCCCTATGGCTACACCTTC
v_call: TRBV3-1; j_call: TRBJ2-1; clone_size: .; d_call: TRBD2; cdr3_aa: CASSQLLADYNEQFF; cdr3_nt: TGTGCCAGCAGCCAACTTCTAGCGGATTACAATGAGCAGTTCTTC